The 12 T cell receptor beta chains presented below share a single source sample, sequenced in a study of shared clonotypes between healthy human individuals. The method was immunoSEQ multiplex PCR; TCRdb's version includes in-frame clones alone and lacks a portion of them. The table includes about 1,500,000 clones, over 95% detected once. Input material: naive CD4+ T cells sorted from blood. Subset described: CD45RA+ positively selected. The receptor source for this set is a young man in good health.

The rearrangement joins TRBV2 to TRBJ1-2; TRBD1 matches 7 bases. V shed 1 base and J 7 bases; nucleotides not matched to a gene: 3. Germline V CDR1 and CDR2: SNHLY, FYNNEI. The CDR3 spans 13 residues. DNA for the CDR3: TGTGCCAGCAGTGAAGGCGGGACAGTTGGCTACACCTTC. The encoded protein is CASSEGGTVGYTF.

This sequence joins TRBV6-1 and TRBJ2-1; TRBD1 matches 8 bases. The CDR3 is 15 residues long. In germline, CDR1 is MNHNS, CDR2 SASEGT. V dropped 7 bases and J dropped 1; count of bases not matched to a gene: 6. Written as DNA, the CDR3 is TGTGCCAGCACCCACACAGGGGGTTCCTACAATGAGCAGTTCTTC. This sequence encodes CASTHTGGSYNEQFF.

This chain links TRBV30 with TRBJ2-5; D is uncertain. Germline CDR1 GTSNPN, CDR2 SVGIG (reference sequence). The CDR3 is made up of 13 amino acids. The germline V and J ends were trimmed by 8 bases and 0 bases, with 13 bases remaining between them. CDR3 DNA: TGTGCCGCCCCGGGTCGGGACCAAGAGACCCAGTACTTC. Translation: CAAPGRDQETQYF.

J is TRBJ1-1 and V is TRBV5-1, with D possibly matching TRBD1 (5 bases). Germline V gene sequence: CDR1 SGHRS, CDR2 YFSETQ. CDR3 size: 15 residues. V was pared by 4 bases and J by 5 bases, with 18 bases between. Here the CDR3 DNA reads TGCGCCAGCAGCCCCCCTGCCAGGGCAGGAACTGAAGCTTTCTTT. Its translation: CASSPPARAGTEAFF.

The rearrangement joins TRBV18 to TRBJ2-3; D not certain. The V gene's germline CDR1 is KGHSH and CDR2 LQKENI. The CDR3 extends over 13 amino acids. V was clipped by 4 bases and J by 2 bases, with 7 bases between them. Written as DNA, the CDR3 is TGTGCCAGCTCACTACCTGACACAGATACGCAGTATTTT. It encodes CASSLPDTDTQYF. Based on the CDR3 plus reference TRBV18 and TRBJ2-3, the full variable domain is NAGVMQNPRHLVRRRGQEARLRCSPMKGHSHVYWYRQLPEEGLKFMVYLQKENIIDESGMPKERFSAEFPKEGPSILRIQQVVRGDSAAYFCASSLPDTDTQYFGPGTRLTVL.

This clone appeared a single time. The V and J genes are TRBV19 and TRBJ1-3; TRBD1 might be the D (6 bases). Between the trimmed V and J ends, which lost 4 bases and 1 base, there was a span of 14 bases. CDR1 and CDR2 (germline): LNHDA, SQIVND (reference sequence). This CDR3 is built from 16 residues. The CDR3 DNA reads TGTGCCAGTAGTAGACAGACAGGACCTTCTGGAAACACCATATATTTT. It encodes CASSRQTGPSGNTIYF.

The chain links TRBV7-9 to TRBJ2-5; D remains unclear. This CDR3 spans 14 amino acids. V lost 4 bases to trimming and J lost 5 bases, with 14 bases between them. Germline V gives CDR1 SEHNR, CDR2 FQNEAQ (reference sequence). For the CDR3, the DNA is TGTGCCAGCAGCTATTATACCATGGGGGAGACCCAGTACTTC. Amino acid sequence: CASSYYTMGETQYF.

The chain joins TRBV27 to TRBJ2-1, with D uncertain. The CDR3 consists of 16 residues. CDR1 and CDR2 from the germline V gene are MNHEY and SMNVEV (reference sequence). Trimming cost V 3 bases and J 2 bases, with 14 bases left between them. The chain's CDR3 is CASSLHASKAYNEQFF. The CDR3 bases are TGTGCCAGCAGTTTGCACGCGAGTAAGGCCTACAATGAGCAGTTCTTC.

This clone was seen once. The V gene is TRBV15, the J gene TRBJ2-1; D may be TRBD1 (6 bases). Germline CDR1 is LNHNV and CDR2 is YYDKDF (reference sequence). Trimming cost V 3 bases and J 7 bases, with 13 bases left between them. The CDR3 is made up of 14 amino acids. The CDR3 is CATSRATGWNEQFF. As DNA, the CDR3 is TGTGCCACCAGCAGGGCCACAGGGTGGAATGAGCAGTTCTTC.

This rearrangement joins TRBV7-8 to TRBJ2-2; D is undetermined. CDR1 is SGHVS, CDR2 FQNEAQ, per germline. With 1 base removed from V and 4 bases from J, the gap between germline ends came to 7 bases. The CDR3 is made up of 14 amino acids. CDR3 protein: CASSLDLITGELFF. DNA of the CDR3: TGTGCCAGCAGCTTAGATTTGATCACCGGGGAGCTGTTTTTT.

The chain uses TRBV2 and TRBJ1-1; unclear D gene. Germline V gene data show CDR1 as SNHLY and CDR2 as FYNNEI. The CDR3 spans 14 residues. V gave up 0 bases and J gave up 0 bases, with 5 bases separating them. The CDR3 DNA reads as TGTGCCAGCAGTGAAGCGCCTCTGAACACTGAAGCTTTCTTT. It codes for CASSEAPLNTEAFF.

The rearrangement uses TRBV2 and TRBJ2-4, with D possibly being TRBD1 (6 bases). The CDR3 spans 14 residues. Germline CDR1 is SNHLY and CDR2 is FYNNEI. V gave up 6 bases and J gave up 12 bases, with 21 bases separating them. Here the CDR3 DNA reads TGTGCCAGCAGGCCGACAGGCGTTTTGTGGAGTCAGTACTTC. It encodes CASRPTGVLWSQYF.